Listed below are T cell receptor beta chains from one sample, sequenced in a study of blood T cell repertoires in COVID-19. The repertoire was sequenced with immunoSEQ multiplex PCR; TCRdb's copy has only in-frame clones and lacks some. The repertoire holds a few hundred thousand clones, with about 90% as singletons. What was sequenced was peripheral blood. The receptors were sampled from a woman aged 45-60 years with acute or convalescent COVID-19. Each CDR3 is given with its conserved first and last residue. Fields, in order: V gene, D gene, J gene, clone size, CDR3 DNA, CDR3 protein. The D gene is left open where the match is weak. Rows may omit the clone size; those that give it use once, few, many or a size class.

>TRBV11-1|TRBD1|TRBJ2-1|NA
TGTGCCAGCAGCCCGACAGGGCCCTACAATGAGCAGTTCTTC
CASSPTGPYNEQFF
>TRBV30|TRBD1|TRBJ1-2|few
TGTGCCTGGAGGGTCGACAGGGGATCTAACTATGGCTACACCTTC
CAWRVDRGSNYGYTF
>TRBV25-1|TRBD2|TRBJ2-1|NA
TGTGCCAGCAGTGAATCTAGCGGGGGGGTAACTGAGCAGTTCTTC
CASSESSGGVTEQFF
>TRBV30|NA|TRBJ2-1|NA
TGTGCCTGGAGTATCGGGGGACCGCCCGTTGAGCAGTTCTTC
CAWSIGGPPVEQFF
>TRBV12-5|TRBD1|TRBJ2-2|NA
TGTGCTAGTGGTTGGACAGGGGCGGAGGACACCGGGGAGCTGTTTTTT
CASGWTGAEDTGELFF
>TRBV18|NA|TRBJ1-5|NA
TGTGCCAGCTCACCGGAGTCTTCCAATCAGCCCCAGCATTTT
CASSPESSNQPQHF
>TRBV19|TRBD1|TRBJ2-3|NA
TGTGCCAGTAGTTGGACAGGGGGCCCAGATACGCAGTATTTT
CASSWTGGPDTQYF
>TRBV9|TRBD1|TRBJ1-2|NA
TGTGCCAGCAGCGTAGGAGGACAGGGGTTTAACTATGGCTACACCTTC
CASSVGGQGFNYGYTF
>TRBV19|NA|TRBJ1-3|NA
TGTGCCAGTTTGAGGACAGACTACCGGAACACCATATATTTT
CASLRTDYRNTIYF
>TRBV2|TRBD2|TRBJ2-1|NA
TGTGCCAGCAGTGAGGGACTAGCCAAAGCCTACAATGAGCAGTTCTTC
CASSEGLAKAYNEQFF
>TRBV2|TRBD1|TRBJ1-2|NA
TGTGCCAGCACCCTGGACAGGGACTATGGCTACACCTTC
CASTLDRDYGYTF
>TRBV30|TRBD2|TRBJ2-5|NA
TGTGCCTGGAGTGTCACTAGCGGGAGAGAGACCCAGTACTTC
CAWSVTSGRETQYF
>TRBV19|NA|TRBJ2-1|once
TGTGCCAGTAGCCCTTCCAGGGCAGGCTACAATGAGCAGTTCTTC
CASSPSRAGYNEQFF
>TRBV24-1|TRBD2|TRBJ2-3|NA
TGTGCCACCAGTGATGGGCGGGAGCTTGAAGATACGCAGTATTTT
CATSDGRELEDTQYF
>TRBV29-1|NA|TRBJ1-2|NA
TGCAGCGTTGAAGGAGGCGTTCGGACAAAAGAAGTCTATGGCTACACCTTC
CSVEGGVRTKEVYGYTF
>TRBV6-5|NA|TRBJ2-1|once
TGTGCCAGCAGTTATAGGGAGCTGGATCCCCCCAATGAGCAGTTCTTC
CASSYRELDPPNEQFF
>TRBV19|NA|TRBJ1-2|NA
TGTGCCAGTAGTTCACGAAATGAGTATGGCTACACCTTC
CASSSRNEYGYTF
>TRBV11-2|TRBD2|TRBJ2-1|NA
TGTGCCAGCAGGGGACTAGCGGGAAGTTCCTACAATGAGCAGTTCTTC
CASRGLAGSSYNEQFF